Following are 28 T cell receptor beta chains from one sample sequenced in a study of cytomegalovirus exposure and HLA in healthy donors. Sequenced by immunoSEQ multiplex PCR; TCRdb stores in-frame clones only, minus some. The table has approximately 240,000 clones, just over 90% seen once. The sequencing sample was made of PBMCs. The receptors were sampled from a woman under 30 in good health and CMV-seronegative.

The chain uses TRBV28 and TRBJ2-5, with TRBD1 as a possible D gene (6 bases). The CDR3 length is 14 residues. Germline assignment: CDR1 MDHEN and CDR2 SYDVKM. The V and J ends lost 4 bases and 4 bases respectively, with 13 bases between them. The CDR3 is CASSSQGRRETQYF. CDR3 DNA: TGTGCCAGCAGTTCCCAGGGGCGGCGAGAGACCCAGTACTTC.

The rearrangement uses TRBV7-8 and TRBJ1-3; maybe TRBD1 (5 bases). Germline lookup yields CDR1 SGHVS and CDR2 FQNEAQ. The CDR3 is made up of 17 amino acids. V was cut by 5 bases and J by 2 bases, with 19 bases left in between. CDR3 residues: CASSPPGGKRTGNTIYF. CDR3 sequence (DNA): TGTGCCAGCAGCCCCCCGGGGGGAAAACGAACTGGAAACACCATATATTTT.

The V gene is TRBV10-3, the J gene TRBJ2-1, with 7 bases aligning to TRBD2. The germline V gene has CDR1 ENHRY and CDR2 SYGVKD. Trimming removed 10 bases from V and 6 bases from J; junction bases left unmatched: 6. CDR3 size: 12 residues. This CDR3 reads CASGLVRNEQFF. The CDR3 DNA sequence: TGTGCCAGTGGACTAGTCCGCAATGAGCAGTTCTTC.

The chain has TRBV2 and TRBJ2-7, with D maybe TRBD2 (5 bases). CDR3 length equals 14 residues. CDR1 is SNHLY and CDR2 is FYNNEI in the germline V gene. V lost 6 bases, J lost 2 bases, and 14 bases lay in between. The CDR3 here is CASRAGLPPYEQYF. The DNA for the CDR3 is TGTGCCAGCAGGGCTGGACTCCCGCCCTACGAGCAGTACTTC. Full variable domain (rest looked up from reference TRBV2 and TRBJ2-7): EPEVTQTPSHQVTQMGQEVILRCVPISNHLYFYWYRQILGQKVEFLVSFYNNEISEKSEIFDDQFSVERPDGSNFTLKIRSTKLEDSAMYFCASRAGLPPYEQYFGPGTRLTVT.

The chain employs TRBV2 and TRBJ2-1; 9 bases are a match to TRBD2. The germline CDR1 and CDR2 sequences are SNHLY and FYNNEI. Trimming took 7 bases from V and 5 from J; bases not matched to a gene: 9. There are 15 residues in the CDR3. The CDR3 sequence: CASTREASGNNEQFF. In DNA, the CDR3 is TGTGCCAGCACCCGAGAGGCTAGCGGGAACAATGAGCAGTTCTTC. The full variable domain, rest sourced from reference TRBV2 and TRBJ2-1, is EPEVTQTPSHQVTQMGQEVILRCVPISNHLYFYWYRQILGQKVEFLVSFYNNEISEKSEIFDDQFSVERPDGSNFTLKIRSTKLEDSAMYFCASTREASGNNEQFFGPGTRLTVL.

The chain employs TRBV19 and TRBJ2-7; 11 bases are a match to TRBD2. V shed 5 bases, J shed 3 bases, and the junction held 6 bases outside the gene matches. Germline CDR1 and CDR2: LNHDA and SQIVND (reference sequence). The CDR3 sequence is 15 residues long. DNA for the CDR3: TGTGCCAGTAGTGGTTCTAGCGGGGGGCTCTACGAGCAGTACTTC. This sequence encodes CASSGSSGGLYEQYF.

The chain uses TRBV5-1 and TRBJ2-5, with 15 bases identical to TRBD2. The CDR3 has 19 amino acids. Germline V gene data show CDR1 as SGHRS and CDR2 as YFSETQ. J lost 5 bases, V lost 1 base, and 12 bases had no gene match. The CDR3 coding sequence is TGCGCCAGCAGCTTGCTCGGACTAGCGGGAGGGATAACAGGGGAGACCCAGTACTTC. Its translation: CASSLLGLAGGITGETQYF.

The DNA of the CDR3 is TGTGCCAGCAGTTTATTCGGATCTTCTAGCGCATACTACGAGCAGTACTTC. This translates into CASSLFGSSSAYYEQYF. The V and J genes are TRBV27 and TRBJ2-7; perhaps TRBD2 as D (6 bases). CDR3 length: 17 amino acids. The V and J ends lost 1 base and 3 bases respectively, with 19 bases between them. Germline V lookup: CDR1 MNHEY, CDR2 SMNVEV (reference sequence).

V and J are TRBV21-1 and TRBJ1-3; TRBD1 reflects the table's D call only, with no check against the DNA. TRBV21-1 is termed a pseudogene. The CDR3 extends over 17 amino acids. The CDR3 DNA sequence: TGTGCCAGCAGCATTCAATTACCAAGGGGCCGGGGAAACACCATATATTTT. Translation: CASSIQLPRGRGNTIYF.

The genes are TRBV6-5 and TRBJ1-1; no definite D call. Germline values: CDR1 MNHEY, CDR2 SVGAGI. The CDR3 contains 13 residues. With 5 bases removed from V and 4 bases from J, the gap between germline ends came to 11 bases. The CDR3 region is CASSLGEVTEAFF. DNA for the CDR3: TGTGCCAGCAGTCTGGGTGAGGTCACTGAAGCTTTCTTT.

The chain joins TRBV6-5 to TRBJ1-2; no reliable D call. CDR1 and CDR2 (germline): MNHEY, SVGAGI. The CDR3 is 15 amino acids. Trimming took 0 bases from V and 7 from J, leaving 15 bases between them. The DNA of the CDR3 is TGTGCCAGCAGTTACTCGGCAGCGGCGACGGGTGGCTACACCTTC. It codes for CASSYSAAATGGYTF.

The genes are TRBV18 and TRBJ2-2; tentative D call: TRBD1 (5 bases). CDR1 KGHSH and CDR2 LQKENI come from the germline V gene. V dropped 2 bases and J dropped 6 bases, with 19 bases sitting between them. The CDR3 has 17 amino acids. This CDR3 is CASSPARAKSNSGELFF. In DNA, the CDR3 is TGTGCCAGCTCACCAGCCAGGGCCAAGTCCAACTCCGGGGAGCTGTTTTTT.

This chain uses TRBV2 with TRBJ2-1, with D unclear. The germline CDR1 and CDR2 sequences are SNHLY and FYNNEI. The length of the CDR3 is 15 residues. V was shortened by 8 bases and J by 3 bases, with 17 bases between the two germline ends. The CDR3 coding sequence is TGTGCCAGCTTGCGACTGACCACAAACTACAATGAGCAGTTCTTC. Encoded protein: CASLRLTTNYNEQFF.

The rearrangement uses TRBV30 and TRBJ2-1; D perhaps matches TRBD1 (6 bases). V shed 1 base and J shed 8 bases, with 12 bases lying between them. The CDR3 has 13 residues. Germline-derived CDR1 and CDR2 are GTSNPN and SVGIG (reference sequence). This chain's CDR3 is CAWSADRSYEQFF. Here the CDR3 DNA reads TGTGCCTGGAGTGCCGACAGGTCTTATGAGCAGTTCTTC.

The V call is TRBV28, the J call TRBJ1-1; D is ambiguous. The CDR3 is made up of 12 amino acids. Trimming stripped 6 bases from V and 4 bases from J, with 9 bases between. Per the germline V gene, CDR1 is MDHEN and CDR2 is SYDVKM. CDR3 sequence reads: CASSSSGTEAFF. CDR3 in DNA: TGTGCCAGCAGCTCCTCGGGCACTGAAGCTTTCTTT.

The chain carries TRBV10-3 and TRBJ2-1; 11 bases map to TRBD2. V lost 5 bases and J lost 7; bases outside the gene matches: 7. Germline assignment: CDR1 ENHRY and CDR2 SYGVKD. The CDR3 runs to 15 residues. The CDR3 sequence: CAISWASGRQNEQFF. The DNA of the CDR3 is TGTGCCATCAGTTGGGCTAGCGGGAGGCAAAATGAGCAGTTCTTC.

The rearrangement links TRBV11-2 to TRBJ2-3; 10 bases are a match to TRBD2. The CDR3 consists of 18 residues. Unmatched junction bases numbered 9, after V lost 2 bases and J lost 1 base. Germline V lookup: CDR1 SGHAT, CDR2 FQNNGV. The CDR3 nucleotides are TGTGCCAGCAGCTTAACAGCGGGAGGGCCTCCTGGCACAGATACGCAGTATTTT. This sequence encodes CASSLTAGGPPGTDTQYF.

The gene calls are TRBV28 and TRBJ2-7; the match to TRBD1 covers 7 bases. V dropped 3 bases and J dropped 2; count of bases not matched to a gene: 10. CDR3 length: 16 amino acids. Germline V CDR1 and CDR2: MDHEN, SYDVKM. This chain's CDR3 is CASSFLTSGTAYEQYF. The CDR3, as DNA: TGTGCCAGCAGTTTCCTCACTTCCGGGACAGCCTACGAGCAGTACTTC.

The rearrangement joins TRBV30 to TRBJ2-1; 9 nucleotides agree with TRBD2. The CDR3 totals 16 residues. The trim removed 5 bases at V and 8 bases at J, leaving 16 bases unmatched. Germline V lookup: CDR1 GTSNPN, CDR2 SVGIG (reference sequence). The CDR3 nucleotides read TGTGCCTGGGAGTCTTGGTCTAGCGGGATCAGGGATGAGCAGTTCTTC. Protein sequence: CAWESWSSGIRDEQFF.

The J gene is TRBJ1-6, the V gene TRBV30, with 8 nucleotides matching TRBD1. With 5 bases clipped from V and 9 bases from J, the junction kept 18 bases outside the gene matches. From germline, CDR1 is GTSNPN and CDR2 SVGIG (reference sequence). CDR3 length: 17 residues. The CDR3 loop reads CAWATGTGHRFGSPLHF. CDR3 bases: TGTGCCTGGGCCACCGGGACAGGTCACCGGTTTGGTTCACCCCTCCACTTT.

V is TRBV28 and J is TRBJ1-2; a weak D match, TRBD1 (6 bases). V was cut by 2 bases and J by 7 bases, with 20 bases left in between. CDR3 length: 16 residues. The V gene's germline CDR1 is MDHEN and CDR2 SYDVKM. As DNA, the CDR3 is TGTGCCAGCAGTTTACAGGGGTTTTCGGAAGTAGCTGGCTACACCTTC. Translated, it gives CASSLQGFSEVAGYTF.

In this sample, this clone turned up a few times. This chain links TRBV2 with TRBJ1-2; no definite D call. Germline CDR1 is SNHLY and CDR2 is FYNNEI. The CDR3 spans 13 residues. Trimming took off 3 bases at V and 3 bases at J, with 8 bases between the two ends. The CDR3 nucleotides are TGTGCCAGCAGTGAGAGCGACTACTATGGCTACACCTTC. This encodes CASSESDYYGYTF.

V and J are TRBV27 and TRBJ1-4, with TRBD1 identical over 8 bases. This CDR3 is 14 amino acids long. CDR1 MNHEY and CDR2 SMNVEV come from the germline V gene (reference sequence). The V segment lost 4 bases and the J segment 8 bases; nucleotides outside the gene matches: 6. DNA for the CDR3: TGTGCCAGCAGTTGGACAGGGCAAGGAGAAAAACTGTTTTTT. Amino acid sequence: CASSWTGQGEKLFF.

The genes are TRBV5-1 and TRBJ2-1; no firm D call. The germline gives CDR1 SGHRS, CDR2 YFSETQ. V was shortened by 1 base and J by 8 bases, with 7 bases between the two germline ends. The CDR3 is 12 amino acids. CDR3 protein: CASSLKSDEQFF. In DNA form, the CDR3 reads TGCGCCAGCAGCTTGAAATCGGATGAGCAGTTCTTC.

This clone was recorded only once. The chain couples TRBV5-1 to TRBJ2-1, with TRBD2 matching 13 bases. The V gene's germline CDR1 is SGHRS and CDR2 YFSETQ. After removal of 2 bases from V and 6 bases from J, the junction contained 2 bases not matched to a gene. The CDR3 is 15 amino acids. CDR3 coding DNA: TGCGCCAGCAGCTTACGGACTAGCGGGAGCAATGAGCAGTTCTTC. Protein sequence: CASSLRTSGSNEQFF. The whole variable domain, remainder taken from reference TRBV5-1 and TRBJ2-1, is KAGVTQTPRYLIKTRGQQVTLSCSPISGHRSVSWYQQTPGQGLQFLFEYFSETQRNKGNFPGRFSGRQFSNSRSEMNVSTLELGDSALYLCASSLRTSGSNEQFFGPGTRLTVL.

The V and J genes are TRBV29-1 and TRBJ2-3; maybe TRBD1 (6 bases). V lost 8 bases and J 0 bases, leaving 12 bases between the germline ends. This CDR3 is 13 amino acids long. Germline loops: CDR1 SQVTM, CDR2 ANQGSEA. CDR3 coding DNA: TGCAGCCAGGGGCCCACTAGCACAGATACGCAGTATTTT. Its translation is CSQGPTSTDTQYF.

CDR3 sequence reads: CASSFESRLVYEQYF. The CDR3 DNA reads as TGCGCCAGCAGCTTCGAATCCAGACTAGTCTACGAGCAGTACTTC. This rearrangement joins TRBV5-1 to TRBJ2-7; a possible D gene is TRBD2 (6 bases). Germline assignment: CDR1 SGHRS and CDR2 YFSETQ. Trimming took 2 bases from V and 3 from J, leaving 15 bases between them. CDR3 length: 15 residues.

The chain is built from TRBV6-5 and TRBJ2-2, with D perhaps matching TRBD2 (5 bases). This CDR3 contains 14 residues. The V gene lost 6 bases and the J gene lost 6 bases, with 14 bases spanning the gap. The germline gives CDR1 MNHEY, CDR2 SVGAGI. Here the CDR3 DNA reads TGTGCCAGCAGCCCGCCTCGGGGAGCCGGGGAGCTGTTTTTT. Translating gives CASSPPRGAGELFF.